Below, 10 T cell receptor beta chains from the same sample are listed, as sequenced in a study of blood T cell repertoires in COVID-19. Repertoires were generated with immunoSEQ multiplex PCR, while TCRdb's copy carries only in-frame clones and drops some. Of around 140,000 clones in the sample, roughly 80% are singletons; the top ten hold 3.5%. What was sequenced was peripheral blood. These TCRs come from a man aged 65 to 85 who had recovered from COVID-19.

The chain has TRBV7-6 and TRBJ2-1, with TRBD1 matching over 11 bases. This CDR3 has 15 residues. V shed 4 bases, J shed 4 bases, and the junction held 3 bases outside the gene matches. Germline V gene lookup returns CDR1 SGHVS and CDR2 FNYEAQ. CDR3 DNA: TGTGCCAGCAGCTCCGGGACAGGGGGTTACAATGAGCAGTTCTTC. Translation: CASSSGTGGYNEQFF.

V is TRBV11-2 and J is TRBJ2-7; a weak D match, TRBD2 (5 bases). Germline CDR1 SGHAT, CDR2 FQNNGV. Trimming shortened V by 6 bases and J by 2 bases, and 20 bases separated the two germline ends. The CDR3 loop spans 16 amino acids. CDR3 coding DNA: TGTGCCAGCAGACCCCTACGCGATGTCGGGACCTACGAGCAGTACTTC. Translated, it gives CASRPLRDVGTYEQYF.

The genes are TRBV27 and TRBJ1-5, with TRBD1 identical over 7 bases. Trimming at V came to 4 bases and at J to 6 bases, leaving 6 bases not matched to a gene. Germline CDR1 is MNHEY and CDR2 is SMNVEV (reference sequence). The CDR3 totals 14 residues. The CDR3 sequence: CASSSRTGTQPQHF. CDR3 sequence (DNA): TGTGCCAGCAGTTCGCGGACAGGAACTCAGCCCCAGCATTTT.

V gene TRBV29-1 combines with J gene TRBJ1-2, with D uncertain. The V end lost 5 bases, the J end lost 3 bases, and 4 bases lay between the germline ends. This CDR3 region has 10 residues. The germline V gene has CDR1 SQVTM and CDR2 ANQGSEA. For the CDR3, the DNA is TGCAGCGTTCCCGACTATGGCTACACCTTC. Translating it yields CSVPDYGYTF.

This clone was seen a single time. The chain joins TRBV27 to TRBJ2-7; weak D call: TRBD2 (5 bases). CDR1 is MNHEY, CDR2 SMNVEV, per germline (reference sequence). Trimming shortened V by 6 bases and J by 3 bases, and 15 bases separated the two germline ends. The CDR3 has 14 residues. Written as DNA, the CDR3 is TGTGCCAGCAGCCGCTTAGAGGCGGGCTACGAGCAGTACTTC. It encodes CASSRLEAGYEQYF.

The V gene is TRBV5-5, the J gene TRBJ2-3; D is perhaps TRBD1 (5 bases). There are 16 residues in the CDR3. Trimming took off 1 base at V and 2 bases at J, with 14 bases between the two ends. CDR1 and CDR2 (germline): SGHKS, YYEKEE (reference sequence). CDR3 region: CASSLQGSVFTDTQYF. CDR3 coding DNA: TGTGCCAGCAGCTTGCAGGGATCCGTTTTCACAGATACGCAGTATTTT.

The genes are TRBV5-1 and TRBJ1-5; possible D gene TRBD1, 5 bases. CDR3 length: 15 amino acids. The germline V gene has CDR1 SGHRS and CDR2 YFSETQ. V lost 1 base and J 0 bases, leaving 8 bases between the germline ends. CDR3 DNA: TGCGCCAGCAGCTTGCGGGGGGATAGCAATCAGCCCCAGCATTTT. This encodes CASSLRGDSNQPQHF.

The J gene is TRBJ2-7, the V gene TRBV3-1 (or the pseudogene TRBV3-2); 7 bases are a match to TRBD2. The germline CDR1 and CDR2 sequences are LGHDT and YNNKEL (reference sequence). V shed 5 bases, J shed 1 base, and the junction held 5 bases outside the gene matches. The CDR3 is 14 amino acids. CDR3 bases: TGTGCCAGCAGCGACCGGGGGGTATCCTACGAGCAGTACTTC. Protein product: CASSDRGVSYEQYF.

On this clone: Other nucleotide sequences from this sample produce the same CDR3. The chain recombines TRBV10-3 with TRBJ2-7; 7 bases map to TRBD1. The V and J ends lost 0 bases and 6 bases, in that order; junction bases with no gene match: 2. CDR1 and CDR2 from the germline V gene are ENHRY and SYGVKD. This CDR3 region has 13 residues. DNA for the CDR3: TGTGCCATCAGTGAGTCGGACAGGTCCGAGCAGTACTTC. Its protein is CAISESDRSEQYF.

DNA for the CDR3: TGTGCCAGCAGACACCTCCGCCTCTACCGGGACTCCTACAATGAGCAGTTCTTC. Encoded protein: CASRHLRLYRDSYNEQFF. This chain connects TRBV14 to TRBJ2-1, with D tentatively TRBD2 (5 bases). With 6 bases removed from V and 0 bases from J, the gap between germline ends came to 21 bases. From germline, CDR1 is SGHDN and CDR2 FVKESK. The CDR3 contains 18 residues.